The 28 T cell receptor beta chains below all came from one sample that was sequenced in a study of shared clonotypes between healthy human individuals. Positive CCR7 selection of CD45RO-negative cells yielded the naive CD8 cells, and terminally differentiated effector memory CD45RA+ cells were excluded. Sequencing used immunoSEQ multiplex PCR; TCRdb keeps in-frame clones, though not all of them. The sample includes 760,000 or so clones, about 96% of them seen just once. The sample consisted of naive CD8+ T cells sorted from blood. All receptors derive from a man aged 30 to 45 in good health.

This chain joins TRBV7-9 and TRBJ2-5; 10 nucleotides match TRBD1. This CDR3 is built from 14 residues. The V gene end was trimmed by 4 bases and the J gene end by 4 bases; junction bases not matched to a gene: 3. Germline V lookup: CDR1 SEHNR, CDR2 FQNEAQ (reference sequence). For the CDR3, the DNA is TGTGCCAGCAGCTCCCGGGACAGGGGAGAGACCCAGTACTTC. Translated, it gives CASSSRDRGETQYF. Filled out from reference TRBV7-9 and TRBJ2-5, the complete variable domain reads DTGVSQNPRHKITKRGQNVTFRCDPISEHNRLYWYRQTLGQGPEFLTYFQNEAQLEKSRLLSDRFSAERPKGSFSTLEIQRTEQGDSAMYLCASSSRDRGETQYFGPGTRLLVL.

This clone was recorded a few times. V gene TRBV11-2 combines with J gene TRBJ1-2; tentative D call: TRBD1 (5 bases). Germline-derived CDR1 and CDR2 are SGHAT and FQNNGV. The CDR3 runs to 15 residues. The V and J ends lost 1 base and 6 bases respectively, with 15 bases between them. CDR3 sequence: CASSLGANARDGYTF. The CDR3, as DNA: TGTGCCAGCAGCTTAGGGGCTAACGCCAGGGATGGCTACACCTTC. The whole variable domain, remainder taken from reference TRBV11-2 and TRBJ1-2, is EAGVAQSPRYKIIEKRQSVAFWCNPISGHATLYWYQQILGQGPKLLIQFQNNGVVDDSQLPKDRFSAERLKGVDSTLKIQPAKLEDSAVYLCASSLGANARDGYTFGSGTRLTVV.

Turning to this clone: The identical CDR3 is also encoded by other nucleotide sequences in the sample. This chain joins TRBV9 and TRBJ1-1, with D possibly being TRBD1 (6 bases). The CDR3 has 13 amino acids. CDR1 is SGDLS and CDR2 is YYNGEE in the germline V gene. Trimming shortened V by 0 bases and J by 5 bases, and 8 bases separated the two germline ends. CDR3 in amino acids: CASSVGGATEAFF. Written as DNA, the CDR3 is TGTGCCAGCAGCGTAGGGGGGGCGACTGAAGCTTTCTTT.

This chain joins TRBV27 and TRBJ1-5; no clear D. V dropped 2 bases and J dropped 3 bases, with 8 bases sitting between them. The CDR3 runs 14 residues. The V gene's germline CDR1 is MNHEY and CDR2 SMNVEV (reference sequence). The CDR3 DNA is TGTGCCAGCAGTTTAGGTGGCCTCAATCAGCCCCAGCATTTT. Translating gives CASSLGGLNQPQHF.

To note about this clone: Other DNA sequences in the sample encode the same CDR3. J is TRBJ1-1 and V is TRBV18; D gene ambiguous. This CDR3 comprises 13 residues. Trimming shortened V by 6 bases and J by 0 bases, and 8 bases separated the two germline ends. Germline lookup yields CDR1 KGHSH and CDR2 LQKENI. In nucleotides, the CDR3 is TGTGCCAGCTCCCCCGTCATGAACACTGAAGCTTTCTTT. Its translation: CASSPVMNTEAFF.

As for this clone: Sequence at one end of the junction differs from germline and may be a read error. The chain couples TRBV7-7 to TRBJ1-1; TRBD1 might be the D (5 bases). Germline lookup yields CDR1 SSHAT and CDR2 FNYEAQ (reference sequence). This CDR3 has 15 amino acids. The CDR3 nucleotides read TGTGCTAGCAGCTTAAGAGAAGGGGATTTGACTGAAGCTTTCTTT. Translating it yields CASSLREGDLTEAFF.

The CDR3 DNA sequence: TGTGCCATCAGTGAAACACCCCTAGGGCTGTTTTTT. Protein sequence: CAISETPLGLFF. This chain uses TRBV10-3 with TRBJ1-4; D unresolved. This CDR3 comprises 12 residues. V lost 3 bases and J 14 bases, leaving 13 bases between the germline ends. Germline assignment: CDR1 ENHRY and CDR2 SYGVKD.

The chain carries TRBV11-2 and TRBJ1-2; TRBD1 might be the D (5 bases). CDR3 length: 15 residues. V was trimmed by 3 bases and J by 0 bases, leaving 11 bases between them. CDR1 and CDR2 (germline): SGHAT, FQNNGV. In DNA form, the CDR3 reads TGTGCCAGCAGCTTTCAGGGCGAAACTAACTATGGCTACACCTTC. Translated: CASSFQGETNYGYTF.

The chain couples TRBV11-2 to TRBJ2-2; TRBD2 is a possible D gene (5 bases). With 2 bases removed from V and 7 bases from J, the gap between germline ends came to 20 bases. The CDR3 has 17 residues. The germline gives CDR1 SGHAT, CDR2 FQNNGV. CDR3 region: CASSLYPGSWHIGELFF. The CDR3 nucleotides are TGTGCCAGCAGCTTATACCCGGGGTCATGGCACATCGGGGAGCTGTTTTTT.

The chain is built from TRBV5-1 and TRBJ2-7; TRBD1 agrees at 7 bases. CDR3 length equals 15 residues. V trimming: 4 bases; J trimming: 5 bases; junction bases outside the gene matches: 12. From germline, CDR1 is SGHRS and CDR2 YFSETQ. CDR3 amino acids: CASSLMGQTSDEQYF. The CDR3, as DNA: TGCGCCAGCAGCCTGATGGGACAGACAAGCGACGAGCAGTACTTC.

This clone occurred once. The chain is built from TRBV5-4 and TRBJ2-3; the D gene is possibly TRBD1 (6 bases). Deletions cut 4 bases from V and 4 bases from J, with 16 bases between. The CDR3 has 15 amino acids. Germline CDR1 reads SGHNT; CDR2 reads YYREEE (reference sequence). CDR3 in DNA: TGTGCCAGCAGCCCACCGACAGGAACTCCAGATACGCAGTATTTT. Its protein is CASSPPTGTPDTQYF. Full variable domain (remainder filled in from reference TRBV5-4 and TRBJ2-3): ETGVTQSPTHLIKTRGQQVTLRCSSQSGHNTVSWYQQALGQGPQFIFQYYREEENGRGNFPPRFSGLQFPNYSSELNVNALELDDSALYLCASSPPTGTPDTQYFGPGTRLTVL.

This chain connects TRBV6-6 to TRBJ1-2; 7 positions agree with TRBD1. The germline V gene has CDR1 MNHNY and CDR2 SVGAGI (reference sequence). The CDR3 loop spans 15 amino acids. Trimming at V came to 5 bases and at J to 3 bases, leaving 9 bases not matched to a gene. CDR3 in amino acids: CASSPLGQEDYGYTF. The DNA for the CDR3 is TGTGCCAGCAGTCCCCTCGGACAGGAGGACTATGGCTACACCTTC.

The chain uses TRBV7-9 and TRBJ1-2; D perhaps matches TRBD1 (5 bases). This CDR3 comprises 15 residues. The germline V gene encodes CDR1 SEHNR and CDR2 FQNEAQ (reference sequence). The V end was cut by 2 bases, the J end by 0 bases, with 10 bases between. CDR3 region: CASSLSTETNYGYTF. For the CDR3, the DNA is TGTGCCAGCAGCTTATCGACAGAAACTAACTATGGCTACACCTTC.

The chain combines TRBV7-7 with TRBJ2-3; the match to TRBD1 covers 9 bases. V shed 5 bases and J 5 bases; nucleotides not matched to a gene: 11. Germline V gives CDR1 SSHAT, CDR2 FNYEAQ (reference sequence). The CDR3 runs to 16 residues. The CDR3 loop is CASSPLGDRAKDTQYF. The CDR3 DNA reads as TGTGCCAGCAGCCCTTTGGGGGACAGGGCGAAAGATACGCAGTATTTT.

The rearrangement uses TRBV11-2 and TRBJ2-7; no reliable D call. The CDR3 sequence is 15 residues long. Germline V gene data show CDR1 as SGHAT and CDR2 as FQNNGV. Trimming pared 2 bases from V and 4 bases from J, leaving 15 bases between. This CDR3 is CASSLTTSSRYEQYF. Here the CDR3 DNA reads TGTGCCAGCAGCTTAACGACTTCGTCACGGTACGAGCAGTACTTC.

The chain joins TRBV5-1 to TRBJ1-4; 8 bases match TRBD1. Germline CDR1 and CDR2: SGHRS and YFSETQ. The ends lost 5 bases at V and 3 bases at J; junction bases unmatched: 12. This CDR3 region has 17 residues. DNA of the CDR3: TGCGCCAGCAGGTCCGGCTACAGGGGGAATGCTAATGAAAAACTGTTTTTT. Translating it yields CASRSGYRGNANEKLFF.

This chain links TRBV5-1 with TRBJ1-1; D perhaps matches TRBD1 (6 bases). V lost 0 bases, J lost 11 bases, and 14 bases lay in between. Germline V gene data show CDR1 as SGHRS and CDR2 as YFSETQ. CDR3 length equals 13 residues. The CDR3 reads CASSLEGHPVAFF. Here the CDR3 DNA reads TGCGCCAGCAGCTTGGAGGGACACCCGGTGGCTTTCTTT.

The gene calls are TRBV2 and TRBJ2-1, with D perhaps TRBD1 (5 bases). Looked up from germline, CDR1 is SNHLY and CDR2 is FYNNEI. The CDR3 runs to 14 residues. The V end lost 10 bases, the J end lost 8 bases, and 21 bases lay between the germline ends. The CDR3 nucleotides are TGTGCCACCATGACCTGGATAAAACAGGATGAGCAGTTCTTC. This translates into CATMTWIKQDEQFF.

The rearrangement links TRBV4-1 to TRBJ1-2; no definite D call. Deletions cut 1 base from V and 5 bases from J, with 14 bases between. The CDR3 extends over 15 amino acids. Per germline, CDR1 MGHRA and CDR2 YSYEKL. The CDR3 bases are TGCGCCAGCAGCCAAGCTGACTTAAGTGAATATGGCTACACCTTC. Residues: CASSQADLSEYGYTF.

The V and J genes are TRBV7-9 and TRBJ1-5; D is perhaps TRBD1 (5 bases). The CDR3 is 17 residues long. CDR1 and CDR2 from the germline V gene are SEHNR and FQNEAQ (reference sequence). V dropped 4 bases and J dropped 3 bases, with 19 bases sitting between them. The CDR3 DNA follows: TGTGCCAGCAGCTCAACACAGGCCCGGTGGTACAATCAGCCCCAGCATTTT. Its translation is CASSSTQARWYNQPQHF.

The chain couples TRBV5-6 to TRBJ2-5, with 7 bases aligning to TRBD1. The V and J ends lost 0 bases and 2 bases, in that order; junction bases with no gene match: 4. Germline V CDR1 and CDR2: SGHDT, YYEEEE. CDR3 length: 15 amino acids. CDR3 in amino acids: CASSLETGLQETQYF. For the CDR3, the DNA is TGTGCCAGCAGCTTGGAGACAGGGCTGCAAGAGACCCAGTACTTC.

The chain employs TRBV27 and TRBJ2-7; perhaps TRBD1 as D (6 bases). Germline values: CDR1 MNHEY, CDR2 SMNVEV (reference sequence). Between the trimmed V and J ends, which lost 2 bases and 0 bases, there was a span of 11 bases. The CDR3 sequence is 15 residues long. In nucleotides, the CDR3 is TGTGCCAGCAGTTTAGCTGGCAGGGGCTCCTACGAGCAGTACTTC. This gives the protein CASSLAGRGSYEQYF.

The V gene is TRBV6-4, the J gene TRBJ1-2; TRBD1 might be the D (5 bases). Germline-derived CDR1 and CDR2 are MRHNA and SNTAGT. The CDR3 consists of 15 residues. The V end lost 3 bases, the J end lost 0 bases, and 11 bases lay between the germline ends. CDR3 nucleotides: TGTGCCAGCAGTGAATATGGGGCAGCTAACTATGGCTACACCTTC. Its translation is CASSEYGAANYGYTF.

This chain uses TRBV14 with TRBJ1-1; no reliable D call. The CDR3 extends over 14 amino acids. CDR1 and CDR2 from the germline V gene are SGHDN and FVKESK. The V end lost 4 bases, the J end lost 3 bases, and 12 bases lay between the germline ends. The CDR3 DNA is TGTGCCAGCAGCCCGTTTGTTGGGTACACTGAAGCTTTCTTT. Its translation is CASSPFVGYTEAFF.

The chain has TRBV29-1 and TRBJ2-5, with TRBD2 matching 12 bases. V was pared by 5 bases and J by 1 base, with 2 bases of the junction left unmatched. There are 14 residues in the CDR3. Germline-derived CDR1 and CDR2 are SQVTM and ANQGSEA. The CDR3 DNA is TGCAGCGTTCGACTAGCGGGAGTCCAAGAGACCCAGTACTTC. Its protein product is CSVRLAGVQETQYF.

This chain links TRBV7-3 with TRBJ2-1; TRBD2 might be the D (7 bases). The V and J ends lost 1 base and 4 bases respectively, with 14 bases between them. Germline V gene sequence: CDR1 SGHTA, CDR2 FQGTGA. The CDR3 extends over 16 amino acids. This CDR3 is CASSLSPAGHYNEQFF. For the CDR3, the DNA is TGTGCCAGCAGCTTAAGTCCAGCGGGACATTACAATGAGCAGTTCTTC.

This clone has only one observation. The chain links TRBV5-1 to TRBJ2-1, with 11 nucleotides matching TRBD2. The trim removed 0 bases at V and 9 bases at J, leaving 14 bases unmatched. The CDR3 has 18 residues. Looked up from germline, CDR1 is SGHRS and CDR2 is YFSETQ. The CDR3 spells CASSLVSLGLAGGGEQFF. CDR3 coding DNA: TGCGCCAGCAGCTTGGTATCGTTGGGGCTAGCGGGGGGCGGTGAGCAGTTCTTC.

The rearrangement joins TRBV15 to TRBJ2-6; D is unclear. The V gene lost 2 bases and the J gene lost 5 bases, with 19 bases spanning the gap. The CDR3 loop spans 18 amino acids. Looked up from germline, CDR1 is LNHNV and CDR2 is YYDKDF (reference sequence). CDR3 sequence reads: CATSRTPALDRRANVLTF. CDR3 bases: TGTGCCACCAGCAGAACACCAGCCCTGGACCGGCGGGCCAACGTCCTGACTTTC.